The present TCR beta chain was sequenced within a study of blood T cells in healthy people across ages (dated by TCRdb to between 2015 and 2016). Regarding the study in general: Template switching captured roughly one uniquely barcoded TCR beta cDNA molecule per two T cells in model experiments. The study measured age-related changes in TCR beta repertoire diversity using deep sequencing normalized with unique cDNA molecular identifiers. The donors were divided into four age groups: young (average about 16 years), middle-aged (about 39), aged (62) and long-lived (nearly 85). To avoid experimental bias, donors of different ages were spread randomly across the sequencing lanes. The study analyzed two additional independent replicas of 1 million unique cDNA reads from the same blood draw for two donors, one aged 18 to 30 and one aged 80 or older. Results and caveats for the whole study, not just this receptor: Because profiling used bulk unsorted PBMCs, naive and antigen-experienced compartments could not be compared conclusively. Estimates of total diversity based on one million sequenced T cells were regarded as lower bounds and as underestimates. Observed TCR beta diversity per million T cells fell roughly linearly with age, and a significant reduction was already apparent by age approximately 41. A strong correlation was found between observed TCR beta diversity and the percentage of naive T cells measured by flow cytometry. The long-lived group showed more naive CD4+ T cells, fewer expanded clones and increased TCR diversity than the aged group, suggesting age selection. Donor CMV infection status was unknown, potentially confounding age-related changes in expanded clonotypes.

Donors were about 36 systemically healthy Caucasian individuals from Russia aged roughly 6 to 95 years. Roughly 9.5 milliliters of peripheral blood were drawn from each donor into EDTA-treated Vacutainer tubes. Ficoll-Paque density-gradient centrifugation was used to isolate PBMCs, with at least 6 million per sample. Total RNA, at least 6 micrograms per sample, was extracted from PBMCs with Trizol reagent. The percentages of naive CD45RAhigh/CD27high T cells were determined by flow cytometry on a PBMC aliquot from every donor. The method behind the library was 5' RACE. Data came from an Illumina HiSeq 2500. A second PCR of about 7 to 12 cycles was performed with a sample-barcoded 5' primer and a J-beta primer mix. A unique molecular identifier was introduced onto each TCR beta cDNA molecule by a template-switch 5' adaptor carrying 12 random nucleotides. Each sample yielded at least 2.5 million CDR3-containing paired-end reads. First-strand cDNA was synthesized from all RNA with the Mint cDNA synthesis kit, primed by a TRBC-specific oligonucleotide. All cDNA was treated with uracil-DNA glycosylase and then went through a first 18-cycle PCR with the universal primers M1SS and BC2_uni_R. The original pipeline was this. For normalization, 1 million high-quality reads, each with a distinct molecular identifier, were randomly selected from each sample. Instead of being binned into consensus sequences, reads with shared molecular identifiers were discarded. MiTCR, set to a Q25 quality threshold and the strictest error-elimination algorithm, was used for CDR3 identification, clonotype clustering and error correction. A nonparametric unseen species model using Euler transformation provided a lower-bound estimate of total TCR beta diversity. The public reads were quality trimmed at Q25 with fastp and then assembled into clones with MiXCR by TCRdb, keeping productive beta chains. Rows are combined by CDR3 protein, so each entry shows the most common genes and DNA. The V and J calls and clone size are TCRdb's, not the authors'. The sample profile shows around 1,100,000 distinct CDR3 sequences; around two fifths of them were found once. The leading ten clones occupy around 12% of the sample.

In this sample, this clonotype turned up a few times. What antigen it recognizes has not been identified. No base-level quality is on record; no much larger clone is a single base apart. There are 12 amino acids in the CDR3, from cysteine to phenylalanine inclusive. Left in the record is the CDR3 DNA by itself, 36 bases read in frame from the first base. Reading the germline V gene (reference sequence) gives CDR1 DFQATT and CDR2 SNEGSKA. Relative to germline, V is 6 bases shorter and J is 0 bases shorter, with 9 bases between their ends. The source is a man aged 18 to 30 in good health. Sequencing was done on a sample of blood. This receptor chain uses TRBV20-1 and TRBJ2-7, with no confident D gene call. The DNA reads as follows: TGCAGTGCAAGTGTTAGCTCCTACGAGCAGTACTTC. Its translation is CSASVSSYEQYF.